This is a list of T cell receptor beta chains from one sample in a study of T cell repertoires in ileal Crohn's disease. Method: immunoSEQ multiplex PCR; TCRdb's copy keeps in-frame clones and lacks some. Among tens of thousands of clones, 85% to 90% were seen once, and the ten largest hold around 2%. Material for sequencing was ileal tissue. The receptors derive from an adult with Crohn's disease. Each CDR3 is given with its conserved first and last residue. A D gene is named only where the DNA matches it firmly. Some rows have no size entry. The others give once, few or many, or a class for an expanded clone.

cdr3_nt cdr3_aa v_call clone_size d_call j_call
TGTGCCAGCAGTGACCCGGGACAGGGGGCTTATAGCAATCAGCCCCAGCATTTT CASSDPGQGAYSNQPQHF TRBV6-1 - TRBD1 TRBJ1-5
TGTGCCAGTAGTATAGATCGGGTCGGGAGGGCGGATAATGAGCAGTTCTTC CASSIDRVGRADNEQFF TRBV19 - TRBD2 TRBJ2-1
TGCGCCAGCAGCCAAGCTAGCGGGAGGAATCATGAGCAGTTCTTC CASSQASGRNHEQFF TRBV4-1 - TRBD2 TRBJ2-1
TGTGCCAGCAGCTTACGTTCCGGCGCGGGTGGCTACACCTTC CASSLRSGAGGYTF TRBV11-2 - - TRBJ1-2
TGCGCCAGCAGCCTAGGACAGGGTGGGACTGAAGCTTTCTTT CASSLGQGGTEAFF TRBV4-3 - TRBD1 TRBJ1-1
TGTGCCAGTAAACCGCGTCCCCAGGGATTTTCACCCCTCCACTTT CASKPRPQGFSPLHF TRBV19 - - TRBJ1-6
TGCGCCAGCAGCCTCTCAGGGGGGCAGCCCCAGCATTTT CASSLSGGQPQHF TRBV5-1 - TRBD1 TRBJ1-5
TGTGCCAGCAGCGAGGCGGGAGGTACCTACGAGCAGTACTTC CASSEAGGTYEQYF TRBV9 - TRBD2 TRBJ2-7
TGTGCCAGCATAGGGACAGGGGGTGGTTCACCCCTCCACTTT CASIGTGGGSPLHF TRBV7-9 - TRBD1 TRBJ1-6
TGTGCCAGCAGGCAACAGGGGAACTCTGGAAACACCATATATTTT CASRQQGNSGNTIYF TRBV6-6 - TRBD1 TRBJ1-3
TGCGCCAGCAGCCACGGACAGGGGGCATCTGGGGCCAACGTCCTGACTTTC CASSHGQGASGANVLTF TRBV10-2 - TRBD1 TRBJ2-6
TGTGCCAGCAGGGTACCTCCGGGACAGGGTAAATCCAACACTGAAGCTTTCTTT CASRVPPGQGKSNTEAFF TRBV28 - TRBD1 TRBJ1-1
TGCAGCGCCGCGGACAGTGTGAACACAGATACGCAGTATTTT CSAADSVNTDTQYF TRBV29-1 - - TRBJ2-3
TGTGCCAGCAGCTTTCCAGGTTACGAGCAGTACTTC CASSFPGYEQYF TRBV7-2 once - TRBJ2-7
TGTGCCAGCAGCCGTGTTAGCGGGAGCGGCGAGACCCAGTACTTC CASSRVSGSGETQYF TRBV5-4 few TRBD2 TRBJ2-5
TGTGCCAGCAGCCCAAAGGCGGGGGGCCCTACAGATACGCAGTATTTT CASSPKAGGPTDTQYF TRBV7-8 - TRBD2 TRBJ2-3
TGTGCCAGCAGGGAACTTGGGATGGGAGTAGGTGGCTACACCTTC CASRELGMGVGGYTF TRBV6-1 - - TRBJ1-2
TGTGCCAGCAGTGAAACAGGGTATGGCTACACCTTC CASSETGYGYTF TRBV6-1 - - TRBJ1-2
TGTGCCAGCAGCTTGGGACGGGTCTACGAGCAGTACTTC CASSLGRVYEQYF TRBV5-6 - - TRBJ2-7
TGCGCCAGCAGCTTGCAGGGGGCCGTGAACACTGAAGCTTTCTTT CASSLQGAVNTEAFF TRBV5-1 - TRBD1 TRBJ1-1
TGTGCCTGGGACAGGGTGAACACTGAAGCTTTCTTT CAWDRVNTEAFF TRBV30 few TRBD1 TRBJ1-1
TGTGCCAGCAGCAACAGCGGACAGGGATTCTATGGCTACACCTTC CASSNSGQGFYGYTF TRBV5-4 - TRBD1 TRBJ1-2
TGTGCCAGCAGCGAGGGACTGGACCAAGCTTTCTTT CASSEGLDQAFF TRBV11-3 - - TRBJ1-1
TGTGCCAGCATCGAAGCCGGGATCACTGAAGCTTTCTTT CASIEAGITEAFF TRBV2 - - TRBJ1-1
TGTGCCATCAGGGTCGATGGTAGCCCCATCGGCTACGAGCAGTACTTC CAIRVDGSPIGYEQYF TRBV10-3 - - TRBJ2-7
TGTGCCAGTAGTATAACGCGGTACTATGGCTACACCTTC CASSITRYYGYTF TRBV19 - - TRBJ1-2